This T cell receptor (beta chain) was found in a study of response to subunit inactivated influenza vaccine. Using its own MiXCR run on the RT-PCR reads, TCRdb lists one record per CDR3 protein. The sample includes just under 550,000 distinct CDR3 sequences, approximately 22% of them seen just once. V lost 2 bases, J lost 2 bases, and 7 bases stayed unmatched. The CDR3 runs 16 residues. From germline, CDR1 is KGHSH and CDR2 LQKENI. This sample also appeared in a second study, on T cells expressing NK-cell markers. Per that study: The authors generated TCR beta cDNA through 5'RACE template switching with UMIs. Several donors' CD3+CD56-NKG2C+ cells were dominated by the same clonotypes. Certain NKG2C+ T cell clones were expanded, and their HCMV specificity remained unclear.

The TCR was taken from a man between 45 and 60 years old who received an inactivated influenza vaccine. The V gene is TRBV18, the J gene TRBJ2-7; TRBD2 matches 9 bases. Sequenced material: CD4+ T cells sorted from PBMCs, taken roughly 12 days after vaccination. CDR3 sequence reads: CASSPGAGGLTYEQYF. The CDR3 DNA follows: TGTGCCAGCTCACCAGGAGCGGGGGGCCTGACCTACGAGCAGTACTTC.